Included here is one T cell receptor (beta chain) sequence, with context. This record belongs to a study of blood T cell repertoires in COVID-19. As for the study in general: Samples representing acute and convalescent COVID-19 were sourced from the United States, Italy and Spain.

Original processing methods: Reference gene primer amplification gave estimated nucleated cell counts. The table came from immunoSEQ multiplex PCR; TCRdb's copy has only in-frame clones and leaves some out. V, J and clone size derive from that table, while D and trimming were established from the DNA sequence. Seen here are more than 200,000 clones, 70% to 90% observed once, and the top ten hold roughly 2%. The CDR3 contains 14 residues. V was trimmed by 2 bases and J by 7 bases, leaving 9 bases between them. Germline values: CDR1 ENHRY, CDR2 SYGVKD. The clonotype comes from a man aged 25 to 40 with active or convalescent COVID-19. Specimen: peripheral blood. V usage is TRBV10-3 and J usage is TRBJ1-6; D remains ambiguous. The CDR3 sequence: CAISEEGRNSPLHF. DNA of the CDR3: TGTGCCATCAGTGAGGAGGGTAGGAATTCACCCCTCCACTTT.